The T cell receptor (beta chain) described here comes from a study of T-cell reconstitution after alpha-beta-depleted transplantation in children. Study-wide points: It was reported that alpha-beta T cells came from several hundred expanded graft clones (about two months after transplant). Surviving recipient T cells and thymic progenitors underlay high day-60 TCRbeta diversity in some patients. T-cell numbers and diversity, one year after transplant, stemmed largely from T cells that were newly produced.

This CDR3 comprises 18 residues. Germline V lookup: CDR1 SGDLS, CDR2 YYNGEE. Unmatched junction bases numbered 13, after V lost 3 bases and J lost 4 bases. As for this clonotype: The antigen remains undetermined.

Unique molecular identifiers featured in how the TCRbeta library was prepared. A single record per CDR3 protein comes from TCRdb applying MiXCR to the PCR reads. The table lists about 980,000 distinct CDR3 sequences, less than 30% of them singletons. This TCR was sampled from a boy under two years old who had a stem cell transplant for SCID, so the T cells may come from the graft donor. The chain is built from TRBV9 and TRBJ2-6, with TRBD1 matching over 7 bases. The sequencing used PBMCs, mostly from graft donor cells, collected 360 days after TCRalphabeta/CD19-depleted stem cell transplant. In nucleotides, the CDR3 is TGTGCCAGCAGCGAGGGATGGACAGGCTGGTCCGGGGCCAACGTCCTGACTTTC. Translation gives CASSEGWTGWSGANVLTF. Full variable domain (missing parts from reference TRBV9 and TRBJ2-6): DSGVTQTPKHLITATGQRVTLRCSPRSGDLSVYWYQQSLDQGLQFLIQYYNGEERAKGNILERFSAQQFPDLHSELNLSSLELGDSALYFCASSEGWTGWSGANVLTFGAGSRLTVL.